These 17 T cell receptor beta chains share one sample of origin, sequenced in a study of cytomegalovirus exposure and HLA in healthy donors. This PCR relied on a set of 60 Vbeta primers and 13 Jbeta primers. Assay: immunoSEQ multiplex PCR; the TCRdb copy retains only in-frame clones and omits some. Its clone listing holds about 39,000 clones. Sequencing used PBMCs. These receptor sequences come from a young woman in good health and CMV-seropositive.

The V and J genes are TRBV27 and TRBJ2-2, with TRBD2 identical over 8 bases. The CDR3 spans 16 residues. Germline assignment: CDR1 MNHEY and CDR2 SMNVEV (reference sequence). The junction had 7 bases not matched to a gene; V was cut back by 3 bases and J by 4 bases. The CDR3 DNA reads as TGTGCCAGCAGTTTCGGGGGACTAGTTAGCACCGGGGAGCTGTTTTTT. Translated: CASSFGGLVSTGELFF.

CDR3 sequence (DNA): TGTGCCACAGGACCAAGGGGGGGGAACGAGCAGTACTTC. It specifies CATGPRGGNEQYF. The V and J genes are TRBV19 and TRBJ2-7; perhaps TRBD2 as D (7 bases). Trimming removed 10 bases from V and 5 bases from J, with 18 bases in between. Germline V gene data show CDR1 as LNHDA and CDR2 as SQIVND (reference sequence). The CDR3 has 13 amino acids. Full variable domain (remainder filled in from reference TRBV19 and TRBJ2-7): DGGITQSPKYLFRKEGQNVTLSCEQNLNHDAMYWYRQDPGQGLRLIYYSQIVNDFQKGDIAEGYSVSREKKESFPLTVTSAQKNPTAFYLCATGPRGGNEQYFGPGTRLTVT.

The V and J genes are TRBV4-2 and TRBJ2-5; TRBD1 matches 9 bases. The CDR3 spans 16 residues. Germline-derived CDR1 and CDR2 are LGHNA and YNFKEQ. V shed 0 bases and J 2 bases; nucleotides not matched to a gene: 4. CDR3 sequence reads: CASSQDPDRGQETQYF. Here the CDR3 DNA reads TGTGCCAGCAGCCAAGATCCGGACAGGGGACAAGAGACCCAGTACTTC.

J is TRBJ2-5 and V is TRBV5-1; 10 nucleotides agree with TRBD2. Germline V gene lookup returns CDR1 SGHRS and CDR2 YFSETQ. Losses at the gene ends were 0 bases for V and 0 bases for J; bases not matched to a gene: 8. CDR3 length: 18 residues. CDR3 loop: CASSLVAGGLPNQETQYF. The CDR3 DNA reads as TGCGCCAGCAGCTTGGTAGCGGGGGGACTCCCGAACCAAGAGACCCAGTACTTC.

In nucleotides, the CDR3 is TGTGCCAGCAGCTTAGAAAACAGAATACTCTATGGCTACACCTTC. It encodes CASSLENRILYGYTF. The J gene is TRBJ1-2, the V gene TRBV11-2; D not resolved. Trimming cost V 0 bases and J 4 bases, with 12 bases left between them. The CDR3 contains 15 residues. Germline values: CDR1 SGHAT, CDR2 FQNNGV.

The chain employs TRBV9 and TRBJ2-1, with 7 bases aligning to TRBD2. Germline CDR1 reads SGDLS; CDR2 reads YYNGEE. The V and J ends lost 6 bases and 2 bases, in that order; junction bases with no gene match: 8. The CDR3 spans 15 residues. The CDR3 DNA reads TGTGCCAGCACCCCTCCAGGACTAGCCTACAATGAGCAGTTCTTC. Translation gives CASTPPGLAYNEQFF.

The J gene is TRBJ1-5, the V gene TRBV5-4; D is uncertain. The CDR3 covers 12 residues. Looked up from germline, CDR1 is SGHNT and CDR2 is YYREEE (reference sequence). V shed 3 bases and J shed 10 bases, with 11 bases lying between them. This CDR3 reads CASSSPGLPQHF. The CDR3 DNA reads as TGTGCCAGCAGCTCGCCAGGATTACCCCAGCATTTT.

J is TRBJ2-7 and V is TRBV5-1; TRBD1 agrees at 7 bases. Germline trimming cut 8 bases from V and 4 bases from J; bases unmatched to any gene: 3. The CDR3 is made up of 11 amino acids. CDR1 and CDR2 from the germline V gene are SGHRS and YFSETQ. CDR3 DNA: TGCGCCAGTACACAGGGGTACGAGCAGTACTTC. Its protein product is CASTQGYEQYF.

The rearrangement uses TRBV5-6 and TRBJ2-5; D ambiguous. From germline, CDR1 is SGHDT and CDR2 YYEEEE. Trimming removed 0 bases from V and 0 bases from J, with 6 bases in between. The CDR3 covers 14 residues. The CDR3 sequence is CASSLAQNQETQYF. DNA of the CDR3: TGTGCCAGCAGCTTGGCACAGAACCAAGAGACCCAGTACTTC.

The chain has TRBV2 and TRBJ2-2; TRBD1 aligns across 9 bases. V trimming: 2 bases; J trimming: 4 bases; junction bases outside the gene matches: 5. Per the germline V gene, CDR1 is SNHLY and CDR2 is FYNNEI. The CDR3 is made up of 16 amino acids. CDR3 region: CASSEYRGLVTGELFF. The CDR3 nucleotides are TGTGCCAGCAGTGAATACAGGGGGCTCGTCACCGGGGAGCTGTTTTTT.

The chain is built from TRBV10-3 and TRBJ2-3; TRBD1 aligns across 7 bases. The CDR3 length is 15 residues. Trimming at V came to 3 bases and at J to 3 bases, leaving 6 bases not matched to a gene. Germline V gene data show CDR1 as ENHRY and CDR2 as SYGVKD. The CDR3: CAISDTGELTDTQYF. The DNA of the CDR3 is TGTGCCATCAGTGATACAGGGGAGTTAACAGATACGCAGTATTTT.

CDR3 loop: CSFRDTNYGYTF. CDR3 in DNA: TGCAGCTTCCGGGACACTAACTATGGCTACACCTTC. This rearrangement joins TRBV29-1 to TRBJ1-2; tentatively, D is TRBD1 (6 bases). The CDR3 sequence is 12 residues long. CDR1 is SQVTM and CDR2 is ANQGSEA in the germline V gene. The germline V and J ends were trimmed by 8 bases and 0 bases, with 10 bases remaining between them.

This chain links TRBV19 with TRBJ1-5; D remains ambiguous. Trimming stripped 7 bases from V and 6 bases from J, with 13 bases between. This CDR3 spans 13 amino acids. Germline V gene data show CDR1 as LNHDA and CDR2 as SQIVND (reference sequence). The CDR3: CASTFPGGQPQHF. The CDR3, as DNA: TGTGCCAGTACCTTCCCAGGTGGTCAGCCCCAGCATTTT.

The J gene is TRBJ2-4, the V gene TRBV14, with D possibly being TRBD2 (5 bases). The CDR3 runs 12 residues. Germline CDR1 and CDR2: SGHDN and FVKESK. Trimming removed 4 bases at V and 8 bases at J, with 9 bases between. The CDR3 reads CASSRSGDIQYF. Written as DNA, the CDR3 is TGTGCCAGCAGCCGGTCCGGGGACATTCAGTACTTC.

Written as DNA, the CDR3 is TGTGCCAGCAGCGCCTCCCCCGGGAACACTGAAGCTTTCTTT. It translates to CASSASPGNTEAFF. This chain connects TRBV6-4 to TRBJ1-1; no clear D gene. The CDR3 loop spans 14 amino acids. V dropped 6 bases and J dropped 1 base, with 12 bases sitting between them. From germline, CDR1 is MRHNA and CDR2 SNTAGT.

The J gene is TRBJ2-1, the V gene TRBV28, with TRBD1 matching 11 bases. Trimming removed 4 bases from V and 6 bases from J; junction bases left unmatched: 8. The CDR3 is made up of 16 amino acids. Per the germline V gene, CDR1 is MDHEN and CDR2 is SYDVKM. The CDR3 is CASSSAGQGVGNEQFF. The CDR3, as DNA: TGTGCCAGCAGTTCCGCGGGACAGGGGGTTGGCAATGAGCAGTTCTTC.

CDR3 protein: CAWSSLTPNTEAFF. As DNA, the CDR3 is TGTGCCTGGAGTTCCCTCACACCGAACACTGAAGCTTTCTTT. The chain links TRBV30 to TRBJ1-1; D uncertain. The length of the CDR3 is 14 residues. V dropped 2 bases and J dropped 1 base, with 11 bases sitting between them. Germline V CDR1 and CDR2: GTSNPN, SVGIG (reference sequence). The whole variable domain, filled in from reference TRBV30 and TRBJ1-1, reads SQTIHQWPATLVQPVGSPLSLECTVEGTSNPNLYWYRQAAGRGLQLLFYSVGIGQISSEVPQNLSASRPQDRQFILSSKKLLLSDSGFYLCAWSSLTPNTEAFFGQGTRLTVV.